The rows below give T cell receptor beta chains drawn from one sample of a study of blood T cell repertoires in COVID-19. Measured with immunoSEQ multiplex PCR; TCRdb has only the in-frame clones, and not every one. The data show about 250,000 clones, 86% seen once. Sequenced sample: peripheral blood. Source of these receptors: a woman aged 55-69 years who had recovered from COVID-19. Each CDR3 is given with its conserved first and last residue. The order of the fields is D gene, J gene, V gene, clone size, CDR3 protein, CDR3 DNA. A D gene is named only where the DNA matches it firmly. A row's size may be missing; if present it is once, few, many or a size class.

NA,TRBJ1-3,TRBV7-9,NA,CASSLPVDTIYF,TGTGCCAGCAGCTTACCCGTAGACACCATATATTTT
NA,TRBJ2-7,TRBV9,NA,CASSEHNYPYEQYF,TGTGCCAGCAGCGAACACAACTACCCCTACGAGCAGTACTTC
TRBD1,TRBJ2-1,TRBV12-3/TRBV12-4,NA,CASSHEQGVEQFF,TGTGCCAGCAGTCACGAACAGGGGGTCGAGCAGTTCTTC
TRBD1,TRBJ2-7,TRBV5-4,NA,CASSLESGGFYEQYF,TGTGCCAGCAGCTTGGAGTCAGGGGGCTTTTACGAGCAGTACTTC
NA,TRBJ2-2,TRBV3-1/TRBV3-2,once,CASSQGAGQTNTGELFF,TGTGCCAGCAGCCAAGGGGCGGGACAGACGAACACCGGGGAGCTGTTTTTT
NA,TRBJ2-7,TRBV5-1,NA,CASSLKDSIEQYF,TGCGCCAGCAGCTTGAAGGACTCGATCGAGCAGTACTTC
TRBD1,TRBJ1-1,TRBV10-3,NA,CAISGQTGDLGEAFF,TGTGCCATTAGCGGGCAGACAGGGGACCTAGGTGAAGCTTTCTTT
NA,TRBJ1-1,TRBV5-1,once,CASSLDTLNTEAFF,TGCGCCAGCAGCTTGGACACCCTCAACACTGAAGCTTTCTTT
NA,TRBJ1-6,TRBV9,NA,CASSLRTGPNSPLHF,TGTGCCAGCAGCCTTCGGACTGGTCCCAATTCACCCCTCCACTTT
NA,TRBJ2-2,TRBV7-9,NA,CASSLAGDTGELFF,TGTGCCAGCAGCTTAGCAGGGGACACCGGGGAGCTGTTTTTT
NA,TRBJ2-2,TRBV7-6,NA,CASSPGPPRNSGELFF,TGTGCCAGCAGCCCTGGGCCACCACGGAATTCCGGGGAGCTGTTTTTT
NA,TRBJ2-1,TRBV19,once,CASSMILHNEQFF,TGTGCCAGTAGTATGATACTACACAATGAGCAGTTCTTC
NA,TRBJ1-6,TRBV14,few,CASSQDQRYSPLHF,TGTGCCAGCAGCCAGGACCAGCGGTATTCACCCCTCCACTTT
NA,TRBJ1-4,TRBV6-5,NA,CASRDQGQVNEKLFF,TGTGCCAGCAGGGACCAGGGGCAGGTTAATGAAAAACTGTTTTTT
TRBD2,TRBJ2-5,TRBV4-1,NA,CASSRSSLAGGRETQYF,TGCGCCAGCAGCCGAAGTTCTTTAGCGGGGGGGCGAGAGACCCAGTACTTC